This T cell receptor (beta chain) was sequenced for a study of blood T cell repertoires in COVID-19. Study background: Material from acute and convalescent COVID-19 was sourced from the United States, Italy and Spain. T cells, B-cell-depleted T cells, or PBMCs supplied cDNA or gDNA.

In the study's own analysis: Cell counts per sample came from amplifying reference gene primers. Assay used: immunoSEQ multiplex PCR; TCRdb lists only in-frame clones, some missing. From that table come the V and J calls and clone size; the DNA was used to work out D and trimming. In the table there are approximately 31,000 clones, about 91% of which are singletons. J lost 4 bases, V lost 7 bases, and 12 bases had no gene match. The V gene's germline CDR1 is LNHDA and CDR2 SQIVND (reference sequence). The CDR3 has 15 amino acids. The sequencing sample was made of peripheral blood. J is TRBJ1-1 and V is TRBV19, with 7 positions matching TRBD1. The source is a man aged 80 or over with acute or convalescent COVID-19. For the CDR3, the DNA is TGTGCCAGTACCCCCGGACAGGAATCAAGCACTGAAGCTTTCTTT. Its protein product is CASTPGQESSTEAFF.